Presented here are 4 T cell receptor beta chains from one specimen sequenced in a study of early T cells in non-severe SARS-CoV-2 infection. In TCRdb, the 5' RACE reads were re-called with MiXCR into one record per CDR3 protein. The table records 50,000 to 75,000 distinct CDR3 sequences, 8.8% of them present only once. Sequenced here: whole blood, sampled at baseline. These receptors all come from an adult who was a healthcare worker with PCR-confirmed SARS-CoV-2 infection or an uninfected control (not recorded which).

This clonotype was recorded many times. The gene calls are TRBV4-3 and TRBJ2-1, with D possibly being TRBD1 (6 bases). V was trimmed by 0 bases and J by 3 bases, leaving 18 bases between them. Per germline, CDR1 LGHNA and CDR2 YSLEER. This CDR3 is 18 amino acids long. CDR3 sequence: CASSQELDRRLSYNEQFF. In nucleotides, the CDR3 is TGCGCCAGCAGCCAAGAACTTGACAGGCGGTTAAGCTACAATGAGCAGTTCTTC.

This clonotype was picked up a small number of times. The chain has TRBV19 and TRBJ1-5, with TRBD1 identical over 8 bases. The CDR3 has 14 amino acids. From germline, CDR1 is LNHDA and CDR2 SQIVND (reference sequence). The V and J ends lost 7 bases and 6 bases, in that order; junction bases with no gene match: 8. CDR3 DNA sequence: TGTGCCAGTACCCCGGACAGGGCCGCTCAGCCCCAGCATTTT. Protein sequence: CASTPDRAAQPQHF.

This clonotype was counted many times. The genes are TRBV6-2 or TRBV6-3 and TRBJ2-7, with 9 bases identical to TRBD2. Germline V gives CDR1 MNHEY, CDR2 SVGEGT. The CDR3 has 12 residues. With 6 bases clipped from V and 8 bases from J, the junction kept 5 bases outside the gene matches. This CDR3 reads CASSPGLAKQYF. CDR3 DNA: TGTGCCAGCAGCCCGGGACTAGCAAAGCAGTACTTC.

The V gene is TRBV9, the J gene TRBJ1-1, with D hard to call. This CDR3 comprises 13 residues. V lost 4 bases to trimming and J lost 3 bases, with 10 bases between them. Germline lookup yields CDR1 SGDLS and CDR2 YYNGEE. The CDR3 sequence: CASSMTLDTEAFF. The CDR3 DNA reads TGTGCCAGCAGCATGACGCTAGACACTGAAGCTTTCTTT.